This T cell receptor (beta chain) was recovered during a study of Ad26.COV2.S vaccination and SARS-CoV-2 variants. CDR1 is ENHRY, CDR2 SYGVKD, per germline. This CDR3 is 14 amino acids long. V was pared by 3 bases and J by 0 bases, with 8 bases between. Treatment denoted: over 15 received Ad26.COV2.S at low or high dose, single or two shots; roughly five received placebo; per-sample allocation not given. Day 63 after the first injection of vaccine or placebo was the sampling time. An Ad26 vector expressing Wuhan-strain SARS-CoV-2 spike constituted the vaccine. Data came from immunoSEQ multiplex PCR; TCRdb stores just in-frame clones and leaves some out. The sample lists about 480,000 clones, 70% to 90% seen once, with roughly 13% in the top ten.

V and J are TRBV10-3 and TRBJ1-1; no clear D gene. This clonotype was obtained from a person between 18 and 59 years old who received the Ad26.COV2.S COVID-19 vaccine or a placebo. Sequences were derived from peripheral blood, sampled in a trial of Ad26.COV2.S vaccine versus placebo. The CDR3 loop reads CAISETQVNTEAFF. The CDR3 nucleotides are TGTGCCATCAGTGAAACCCAAGTGAACACTGAAGCTTTCTTT.